The sample holds a few counts of the clone carrying this T cell receptor beta chain. The antigen remains undetermined. The data were taken from a study of T cells after yellow fever vaccination. The germline V and J ends were trimmed by 4 bases and 2 bases, with 22 bases remaining between them. The CDR3 is 18 residues long. Germline V gene lookup returns CDR1 SGHDN and CDR2 FVKESK. TCRdb passed the 5' RACE reads through MiXCR, listing each CDR3 protein once. The table records more than 300,000 distinct CDR3 sequences, around 6.8% of them present only once. Study findings and constraints: The study noted that FACS-sorted repertoires could contain abundant clonotypes contaminating from the bulk population.

This material consisted of PBMCs, taken 45 days after the first yellow fever vaccination. The chain has TRBV14 and TRBJ2-3; D not resolved. This TCR was sampled from a man aged 18-30 years who received the YFV17D yellow fever vaccine. This CDR3 reads CASSPPQVVQPYTDTQYF. The CDR3 DNA reads as TGTGCCAGCAGCCCGCCACAAGTTGTACAGCCCTACACAGATACGCAGTATTTT.